The rows below give T cell receptor beta chains drawn from one sample of a study of blood T cell repertoires in COVID-19. Clones were sequenced by immunoSEQ multiplex PCR, and TCRdb holds only the in-frame ones, with some missing. The data contain about 250,000 clones, nearly 90% of them singletons. Sequenced: peripheral blood. These receptors came from a woman in her 40s who had recovered from COVID-19. Both conserved end residues are trimmed from each CDR3. Each record gives: V gene, CDR3 protein.

V: TRBV4-1
CDR3: ASSQGPVAGRSGANVLT

V: TRBV19
CDR3: ASSIARTGANEKLF

V: TRBV28
CDR3: ASSPNPTGAGDQPQH

V: TRBV19
CDR3: ASSIRSGGHTGELF

V: TRBV6-5
CDR3: ASRPGTNNQPQH

V: TRBV5-1
CDR3: ASSSDSSGANVLT

V: TRBV7-8
CDR3: ASSPLSGRWQETQY

V: TRBV2
CDR3: AIVRDKAPKNIQY

V: TRBV30
CDR3: AWSETSGSEQY

V: TRBV18
CDR3: ASSPGQRTNYGYT

V: TRBV4-2
CDR3: ASSQESTGGSREQY

V: TRBV10-3
CDR3: AISESLGQGAGYEQY

V: TRBV5-1
CDR3: ASSLIEAGTGASPLH

V: TRBV5-6
CDR3: ASSFFRGYGYT

V: TRBV15
CDR3: ATSRPSQGAEEQY

V: TRBV19
CDR3: ASSARADREREQY

V: TRBV27
CDR3: ASSFRDRVSEQY

V: TRBV3-1/TRBV3-2
CDR3: ASSLPGGGSPLH

V: TRBV30
CDR3: AWSWTRNGELF

V: TRBV4-3
CDR3: ASSPGLAGGYNEQF

V: TRBV28
CDR3: AGSGTVVNEQF

V: TRBV13
CDR3: ASSYREGGYT